What follows are 2 T cell receptor beta chains derived from one specimen sequenced in a study of shared clonotypes between healthy human individuals. Profiling relied on immunoSEQ multiplex PCR, and the TCRdb table lists in-frame clones only, not all of them. This table holds about 600,000 clones, roughly 97% found once. Sequencing was carried out using naive CD4+ T cells sorted from blood. Specified subset: CD45RA+ positively selected. The receptors shown here come from a woman aged 30 to 39 in good health.

The gene calls are TRBV18 and TRBJ1-1, with 8 bases aligning to TRBD1. The CDR3 extends over 14 amino acids. Trimming at V came to 0 bases and at J to 6 bases, leaving 3 bases not matched to a gene. Germline CDR1 and CDR2: KGHSH and LQKENI. CDR3 sequence: CASSPPTGVSEAFF. The CDR3 DNA is TGTGCCAGCTCACCACCGACAGGGGTGTCTGAAGCTTTCTTT.

This chain uses TRBV10-1 with TRBJ2-1; 10 nucleotides agree with TRBD2. CDR3 length equals 15 residues. V was clipped by 2 bases and J by 8 bases; unmatched bases: 6. Germline assignment: CDR1 WNHNN and CDR2 SYGVQD (reference sequence). CDR3 sequence reads: CASSEETSGSDEQFF. The CDR3 bases are TGCGCCAGCAGTGAGGAGACTAGCGGGTCCGATGAGCAGTTCTTC.